This TCR beta chain came from a study of T cell repertoires in cytomegalovirus infection. Study summary: A matching HLA type, together with CMV infection, was signaled by public TCR beta signatures. Study-level findings and limits: In two of eight donors, the top clonotype was HLA-C-restricted CMV-specific. Identification of carriers of CMV plus the relevant HLA was achieved through cumulative public TCR beta family frequency.

TCRdb analysed the reads with MiXCR anew, one entry per CDR3 protein. The sample has around 100,000 distinct CDR3 sequences, about 9.4% seen once; the top ten hold 25% to 40%. At least ten counts were recorded for this clonotype. The antigen remains unidentified. In germline, CDR1 is LNHDA, CDR2 SQIVND (reference sequence). Germline trimming cut 4 bases from V and 4 bases from J; bases unmatched to any gene: 3. The CDR3 length is 15 residues. Sample: PBMCs, sequenced either directly or after in vitro stimulation (not recorded which). V usage is TRBV19 and J usage is TRBJ2-1; TRBD2 matches at 11 bases. This receptor was identified in a human donor in good health (CMV status not recorded). Some clones in this sample may be carry-over from other donors' samples. The CDR3 reads CASSTSGRRYNEQFF. For the CDR3, the DNA is TGTGCCAGTAGTACTAGCGGGAGGAGGTACAATGAGCAGTTCTTC.